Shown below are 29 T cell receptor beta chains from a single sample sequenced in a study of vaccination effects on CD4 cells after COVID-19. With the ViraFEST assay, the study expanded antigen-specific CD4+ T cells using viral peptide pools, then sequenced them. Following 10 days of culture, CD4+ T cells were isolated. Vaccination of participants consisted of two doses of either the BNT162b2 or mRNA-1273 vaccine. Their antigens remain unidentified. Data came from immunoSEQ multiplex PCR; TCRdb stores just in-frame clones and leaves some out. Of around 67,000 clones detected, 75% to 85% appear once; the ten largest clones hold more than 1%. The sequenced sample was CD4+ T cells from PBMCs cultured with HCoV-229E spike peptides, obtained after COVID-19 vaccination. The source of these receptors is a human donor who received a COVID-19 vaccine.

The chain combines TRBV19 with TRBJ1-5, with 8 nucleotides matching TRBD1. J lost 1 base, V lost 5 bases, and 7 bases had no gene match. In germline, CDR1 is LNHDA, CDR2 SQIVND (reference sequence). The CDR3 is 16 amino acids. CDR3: CASSVRGPRSNQPQHF. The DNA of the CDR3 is TGTGCCAGTAGTGTCAGGGGGCCGCGGAGCAATCAGCCCCAGCATTTT.

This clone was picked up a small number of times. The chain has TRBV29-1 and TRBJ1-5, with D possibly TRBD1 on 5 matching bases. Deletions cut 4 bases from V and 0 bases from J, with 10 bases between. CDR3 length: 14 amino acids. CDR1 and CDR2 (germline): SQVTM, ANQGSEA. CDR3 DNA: TGCAGCGTTGTGGGGCAGGATAGCAATCAGCCCCAGCATTTT. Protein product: CSVVGQDSNQPQHF.

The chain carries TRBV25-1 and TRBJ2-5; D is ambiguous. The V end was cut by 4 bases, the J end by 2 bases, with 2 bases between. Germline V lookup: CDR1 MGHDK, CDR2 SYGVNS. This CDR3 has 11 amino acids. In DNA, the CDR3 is TGTGCCAGCAGTGCACAAGAGACCCAGTACTTC. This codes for CASSAQETQYF.

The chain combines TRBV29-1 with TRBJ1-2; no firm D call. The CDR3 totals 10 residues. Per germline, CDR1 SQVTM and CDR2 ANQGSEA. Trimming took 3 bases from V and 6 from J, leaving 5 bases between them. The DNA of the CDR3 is TGCAGCGTTGACCTAGATGGCTACACCTTC. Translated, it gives CSVDLDGYTF.

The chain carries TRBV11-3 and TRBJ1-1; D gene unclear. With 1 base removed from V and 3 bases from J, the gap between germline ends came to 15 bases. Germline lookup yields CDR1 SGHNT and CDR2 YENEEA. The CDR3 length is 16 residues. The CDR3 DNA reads TGTGCCAGCAGCTTAGGCGCCGGTGGAGGTTACACTGAAGCTTTCTTT. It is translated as CASSLGAGGGYTEAFF.

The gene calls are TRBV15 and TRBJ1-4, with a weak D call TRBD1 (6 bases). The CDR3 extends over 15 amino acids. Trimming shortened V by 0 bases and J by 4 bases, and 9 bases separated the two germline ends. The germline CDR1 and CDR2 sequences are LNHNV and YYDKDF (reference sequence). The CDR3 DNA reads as TGTGCCACCAGCAGAGATCGGACAGTTAATGAAAAACTGTTTTTT. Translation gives CATSRDRTVNEKLFF.

CDR3 sequence reads: CASSNRGGGQETQYF. The CDR3 bases are TGCGCCAGCAGCAACCGGGGGGGCGGACAAGAGACCCAGTACTTC. The rearrangement joins TRBV5-1 to TRBJ2-5; 8 nucleotides line up with TRBD2. Germline CDR1 SGHRS, CDR2 YFSETQ. The CDR3 sequence is 15 residues long. The trim removed 4 bases at V and 2 bases at J, leaving 7 bases unmatched.

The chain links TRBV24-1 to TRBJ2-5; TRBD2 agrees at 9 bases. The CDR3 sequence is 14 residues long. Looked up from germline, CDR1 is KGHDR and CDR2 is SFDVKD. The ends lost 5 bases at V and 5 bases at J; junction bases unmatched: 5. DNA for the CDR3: TGTGCCACCAGTGGCGCGGGGGGGCGGGAGACCCAGTACTTC. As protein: CATSGAGGRETQYF.

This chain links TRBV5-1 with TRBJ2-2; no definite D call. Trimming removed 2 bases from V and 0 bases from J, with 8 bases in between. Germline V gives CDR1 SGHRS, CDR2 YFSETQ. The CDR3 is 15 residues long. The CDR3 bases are TGCGCCAGCAGCTTAACAGAAACGAACACCGGGGAGCTGTTTTTT. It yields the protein CASSLTETNTGELFF.

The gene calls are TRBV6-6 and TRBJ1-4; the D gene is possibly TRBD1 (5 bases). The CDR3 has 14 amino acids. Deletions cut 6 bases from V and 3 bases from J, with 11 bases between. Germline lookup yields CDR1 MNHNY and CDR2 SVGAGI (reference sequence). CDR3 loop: CASRYRQPNEKLFF. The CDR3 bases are TGTGCCAGCAGATACCGACAGCCTAATGAAAAACTGTTTTTT.

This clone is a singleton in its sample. CDR3 loop: CASSSGERQYV. The CDR3 DNA sequence: TGTGCCAGCAGCTCGGGGGAGCGGCAGTACGTC. The gene calls are TRBV11-2 and TRBJ2-7, with D possibly being TRBD2 (6 bases). Trimming removed 4 bases from V and 9 bases from J, with 10 bases in between. The germline gives CDR1 SGHAT, CDR2 FQNNGV. The CDR3 spans 11 residues.

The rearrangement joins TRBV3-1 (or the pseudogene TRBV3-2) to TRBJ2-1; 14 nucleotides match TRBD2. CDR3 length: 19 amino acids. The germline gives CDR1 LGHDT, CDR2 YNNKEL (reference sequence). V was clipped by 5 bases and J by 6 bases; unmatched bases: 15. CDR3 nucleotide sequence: TGTGCCAGCAGCTCACGACTAGCGGGGGGGCCGTCCAATCGCAATGAGCAGTTCTTC. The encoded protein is CASSSRLAGGPSNRNEQFF.

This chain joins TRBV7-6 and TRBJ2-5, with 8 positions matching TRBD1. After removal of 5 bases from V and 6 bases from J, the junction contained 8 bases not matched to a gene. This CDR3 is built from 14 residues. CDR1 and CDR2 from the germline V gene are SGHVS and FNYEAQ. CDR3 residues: CASSPLDRAQTQYF. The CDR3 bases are TGTGCCAGCAGCCCATTGGACAGGGCACAGACCCAGTACTTC.

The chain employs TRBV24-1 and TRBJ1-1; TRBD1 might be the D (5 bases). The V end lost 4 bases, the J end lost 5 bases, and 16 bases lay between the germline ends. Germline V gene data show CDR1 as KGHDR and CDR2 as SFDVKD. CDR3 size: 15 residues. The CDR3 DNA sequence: TGTGCCACCAGTGACTCCAGGGTTGGGGGTACTGAAGCTTTCTTT. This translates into CATSDSRVGGTEAFF.

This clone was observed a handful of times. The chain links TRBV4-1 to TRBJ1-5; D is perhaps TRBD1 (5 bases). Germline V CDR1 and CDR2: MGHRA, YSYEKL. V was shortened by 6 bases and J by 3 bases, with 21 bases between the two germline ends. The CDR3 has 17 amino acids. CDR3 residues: CASRPEGTSVPNQPQHF. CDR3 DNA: TGCGCCAGCAGGCCGGAGGGGACCTCTGTCCCCAATCAGCCCCAGCATTTT.

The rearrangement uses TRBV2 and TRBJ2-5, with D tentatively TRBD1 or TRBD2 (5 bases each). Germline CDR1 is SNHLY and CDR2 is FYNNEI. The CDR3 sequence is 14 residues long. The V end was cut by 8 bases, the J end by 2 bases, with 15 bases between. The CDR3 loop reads CASERGRGQETQYF. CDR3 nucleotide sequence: TGTGCCAGCGAGAGGGGCCGGGGTCAAGAGACCCAGTACTTC.

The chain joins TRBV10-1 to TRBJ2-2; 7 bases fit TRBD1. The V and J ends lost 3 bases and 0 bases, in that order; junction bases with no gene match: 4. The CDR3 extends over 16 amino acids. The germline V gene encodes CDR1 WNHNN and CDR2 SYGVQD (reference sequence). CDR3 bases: TGCGCCAGCAGTGACTACGGGACAGCGAACACCGGGGAGCTGTTTTTT. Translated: CASSDYGTANTGELFF.

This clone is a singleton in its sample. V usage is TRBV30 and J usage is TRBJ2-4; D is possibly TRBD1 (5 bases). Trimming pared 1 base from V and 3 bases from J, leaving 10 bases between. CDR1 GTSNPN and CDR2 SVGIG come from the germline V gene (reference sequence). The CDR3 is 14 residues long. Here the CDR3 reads CAWSGGANKNIQYF. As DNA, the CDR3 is TGTGCCTGGAGTGGTGGGGCTAACAAAAACATTCAGTACTTC.

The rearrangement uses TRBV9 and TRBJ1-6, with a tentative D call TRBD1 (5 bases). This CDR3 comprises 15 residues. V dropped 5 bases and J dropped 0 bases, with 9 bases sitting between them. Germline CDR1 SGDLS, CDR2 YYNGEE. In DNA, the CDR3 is TGTGCCAGCAGGCCGGGGACCTCCTATAATTCACCCCTCCACTTT. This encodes CASRPGTSYNSPLHF.

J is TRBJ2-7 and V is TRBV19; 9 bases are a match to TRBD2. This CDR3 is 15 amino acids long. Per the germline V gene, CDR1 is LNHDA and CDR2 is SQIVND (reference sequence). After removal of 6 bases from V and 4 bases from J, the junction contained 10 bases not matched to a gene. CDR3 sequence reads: CASSSGTSIFYEQYV. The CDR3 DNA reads TGTGCCAGTAGCTCCGGGACTAGCATATTTTACGAGCAGTACGTC.

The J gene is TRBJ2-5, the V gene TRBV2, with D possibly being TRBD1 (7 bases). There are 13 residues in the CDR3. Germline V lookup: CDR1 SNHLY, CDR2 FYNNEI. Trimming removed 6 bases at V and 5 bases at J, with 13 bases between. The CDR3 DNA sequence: TGTGCCAGCAGCGCGACAGGGAGGGAGACCCAGTACTTC. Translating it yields CASSATGRETQYF. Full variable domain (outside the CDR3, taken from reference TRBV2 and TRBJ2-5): EPEVTQTPSHQVTQMGQEVILRCVPISNHLYFYWYRQILGQKVEFLVSFYNNEISEKSEIFDDQFSVERPDGSNFTLKIRSTKLEDSAMYFCASSATGRETQYFGPGTRLLVL.

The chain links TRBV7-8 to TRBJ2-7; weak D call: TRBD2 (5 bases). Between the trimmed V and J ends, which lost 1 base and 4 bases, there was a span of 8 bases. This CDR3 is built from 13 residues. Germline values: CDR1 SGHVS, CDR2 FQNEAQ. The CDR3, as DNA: TGTGCCAGCAGCTTAGTCCGGGGATACGAGCAGTACGTC. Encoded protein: CASSLVRGYEQYV.

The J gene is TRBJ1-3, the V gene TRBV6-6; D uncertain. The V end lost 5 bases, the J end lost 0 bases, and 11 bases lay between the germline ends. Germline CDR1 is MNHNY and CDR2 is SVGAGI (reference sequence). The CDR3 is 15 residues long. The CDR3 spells CASSIQVGSGNTIYF. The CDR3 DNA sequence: TGTGCCAGCAGTATCCAAGTCGGCTCTGGAAACACCATATATTTT.

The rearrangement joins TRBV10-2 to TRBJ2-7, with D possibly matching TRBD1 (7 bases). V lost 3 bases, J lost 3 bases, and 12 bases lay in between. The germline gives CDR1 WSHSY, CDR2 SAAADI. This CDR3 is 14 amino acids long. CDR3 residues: CASSDQGGDYEQYV. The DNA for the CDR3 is TGCGCCAGCAGTGATCAGGGGGGTGACTACGAGCAGTACGTC.

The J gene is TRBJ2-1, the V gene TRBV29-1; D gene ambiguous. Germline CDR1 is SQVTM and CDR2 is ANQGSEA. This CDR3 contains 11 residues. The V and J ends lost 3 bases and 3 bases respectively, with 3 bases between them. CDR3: CSVDSYNEQFF. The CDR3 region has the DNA TGCAGCGTTGACAGCTACAATGAGCAGTTCTTC.

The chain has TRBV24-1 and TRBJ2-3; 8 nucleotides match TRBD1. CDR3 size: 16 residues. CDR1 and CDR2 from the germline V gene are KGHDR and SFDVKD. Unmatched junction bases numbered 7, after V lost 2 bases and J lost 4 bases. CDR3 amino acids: CATSDSRQGSSDTQYF. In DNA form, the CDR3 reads TGTGCCACCAGTGATTCGAGACAGGGGAGCTCAGATACGCAGTATTTT.

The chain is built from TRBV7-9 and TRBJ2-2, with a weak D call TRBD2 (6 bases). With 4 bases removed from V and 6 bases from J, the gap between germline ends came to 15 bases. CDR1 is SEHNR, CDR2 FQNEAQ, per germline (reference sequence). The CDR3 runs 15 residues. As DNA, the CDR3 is TGTGCCAGCAGCTCCCAGACTAGTTCCTCCGGGGAGCTGTTTTTT. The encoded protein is CASSSQTSSSGELFF.

CDR3 region: CASSFGSTGTGLNIQYF. CDR3 bases: TGTGCCAGCAGCTTCGGCAGTACTGGGACGGGCCTAAACATTCAGTACTTC. V usage is TRBV5-5 and J usage is TRBJ2-4, with D perhaps matching TRBD1 or TRBD2 (5 bases each). V lost 2 bases and J 6 bases, leaving 21 bases between the germline ends. This CDR3 has 17 amino acids. In germline, CDR1 is SGHKS, CDR2 YYEKEE (reference sequence).

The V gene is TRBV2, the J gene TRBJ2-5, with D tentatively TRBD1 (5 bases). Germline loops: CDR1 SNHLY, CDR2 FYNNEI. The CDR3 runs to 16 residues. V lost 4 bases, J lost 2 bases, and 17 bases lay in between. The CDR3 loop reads CASSATSGMSQETQYF. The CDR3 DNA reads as TGTGCCAGCAGTGCTACGTCAGGGATGTCGCAAGAGACCCAGTACTTC.